The clone carrying this TCR beta chain is deemed medium-sized. The entry originates in a study of regulatory and conventional T cells in breast cancer. TCRdb recomputed calls from the PCR reads with MiXCR, one row per CDR3 protein. The sample lists approximately 1,000 distinct CDR3 sequences, 25% to 30% occurring once. Sequenced input: conventional T cells from blood. The TCR was taken from a female donor with breast cancer.

The CDR3 is CASSQTGGSYNEQFF. In DNA form, the CDR3 reads TGTGCCAGCAGCCAGACAGGCGGGTCCTACAATGAGCAGTTCTTC. This chain links TRBV7-7 with TRBJ2-1; D is possibly TRBD1 (6 bases). Per germline, CDR1 SSHAT and CDR2 FNYEAQ (reference sequence). V lost 5 bases and J lost 1, with 12 bases in between. This CDR3 is 15 amino acids long.